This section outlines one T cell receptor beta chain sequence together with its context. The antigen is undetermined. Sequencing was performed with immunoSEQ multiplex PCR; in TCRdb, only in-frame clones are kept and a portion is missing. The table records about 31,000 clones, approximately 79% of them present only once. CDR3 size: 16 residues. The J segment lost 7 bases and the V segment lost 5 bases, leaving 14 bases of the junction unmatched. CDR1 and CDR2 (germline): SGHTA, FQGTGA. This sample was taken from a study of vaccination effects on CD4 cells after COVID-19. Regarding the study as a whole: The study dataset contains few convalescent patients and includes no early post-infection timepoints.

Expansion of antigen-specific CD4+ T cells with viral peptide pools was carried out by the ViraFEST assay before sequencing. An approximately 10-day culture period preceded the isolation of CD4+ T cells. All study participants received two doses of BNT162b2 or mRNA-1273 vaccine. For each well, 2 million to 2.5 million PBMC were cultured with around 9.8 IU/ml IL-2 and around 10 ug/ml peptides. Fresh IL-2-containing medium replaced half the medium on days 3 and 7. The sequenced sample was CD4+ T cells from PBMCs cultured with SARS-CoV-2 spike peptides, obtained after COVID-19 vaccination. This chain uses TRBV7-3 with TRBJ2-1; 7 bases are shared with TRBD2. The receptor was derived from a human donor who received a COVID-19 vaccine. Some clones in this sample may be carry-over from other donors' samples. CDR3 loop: CASSAQGAGVKNEQFF. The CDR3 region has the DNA TGTGCCAGCAGCGCCCAAGGGGCGGGGGTGAAGAATGAGCAGTTCTTC.